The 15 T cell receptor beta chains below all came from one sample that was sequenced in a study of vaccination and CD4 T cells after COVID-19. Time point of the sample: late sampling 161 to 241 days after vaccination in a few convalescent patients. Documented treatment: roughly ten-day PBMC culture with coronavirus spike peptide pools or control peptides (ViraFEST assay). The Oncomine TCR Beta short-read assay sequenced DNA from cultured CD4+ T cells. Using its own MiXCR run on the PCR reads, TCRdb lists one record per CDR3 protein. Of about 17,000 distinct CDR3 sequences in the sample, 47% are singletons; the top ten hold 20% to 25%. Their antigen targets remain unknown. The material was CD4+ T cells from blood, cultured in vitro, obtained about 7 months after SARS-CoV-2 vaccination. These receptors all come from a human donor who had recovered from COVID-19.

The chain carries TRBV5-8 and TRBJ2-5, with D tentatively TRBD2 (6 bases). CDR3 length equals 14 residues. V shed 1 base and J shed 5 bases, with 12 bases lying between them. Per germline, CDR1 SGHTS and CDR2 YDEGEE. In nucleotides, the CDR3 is TGTGCCAGCAGCTTGAGCTGGGGGAGGGAGACCCAGTACTTC. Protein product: CASSLSWGRETQYF. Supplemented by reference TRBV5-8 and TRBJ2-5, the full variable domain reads EAGVTQSPTHLIKTRGQQATLRCSPISGHTSVYWYQQALGLGLQFLLWYDEGEERNRGNFPPRFSGRQFPNYSSELNVNALELEDSALYLCASSLSWGRETQYFGPGTRLLVL.

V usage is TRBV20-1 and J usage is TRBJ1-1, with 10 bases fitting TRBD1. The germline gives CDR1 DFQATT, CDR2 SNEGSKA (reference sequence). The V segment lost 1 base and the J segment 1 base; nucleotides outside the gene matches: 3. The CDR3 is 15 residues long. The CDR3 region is CSARGDRGENTEAFF. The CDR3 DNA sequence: TGCAGTGCTAGAGGGGACAGGGGTGAGAACACTGAAGCTTTCTTT.

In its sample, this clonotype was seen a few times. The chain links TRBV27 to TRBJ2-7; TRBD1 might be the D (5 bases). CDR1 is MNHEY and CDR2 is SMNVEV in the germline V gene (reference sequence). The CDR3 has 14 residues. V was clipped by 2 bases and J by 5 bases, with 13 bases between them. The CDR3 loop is CASSLLAGSHEQYF. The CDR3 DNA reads TGTGCCAGCAGTTTACTGGCAGGGTCCCACGAGCAGTACTTC.

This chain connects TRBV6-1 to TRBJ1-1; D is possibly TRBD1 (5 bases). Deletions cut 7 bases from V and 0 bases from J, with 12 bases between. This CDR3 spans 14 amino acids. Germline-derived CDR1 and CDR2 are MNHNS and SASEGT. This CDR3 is CASTAGGLNTEAFF. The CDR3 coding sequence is TGTGCCAGCACGGCTGGGGGGTTGAACACTGAAGCTTTCTTT.

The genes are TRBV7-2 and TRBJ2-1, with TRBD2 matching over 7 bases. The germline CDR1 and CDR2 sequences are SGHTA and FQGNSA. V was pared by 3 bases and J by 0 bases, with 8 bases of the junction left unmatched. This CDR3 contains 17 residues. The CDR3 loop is CASSFSWGGSSYNEQFF. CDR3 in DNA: TGTGCCAGCAGCTTTTCGTGGGGCGGGAGCTCCTACAATGAGCAGTTCTTC.

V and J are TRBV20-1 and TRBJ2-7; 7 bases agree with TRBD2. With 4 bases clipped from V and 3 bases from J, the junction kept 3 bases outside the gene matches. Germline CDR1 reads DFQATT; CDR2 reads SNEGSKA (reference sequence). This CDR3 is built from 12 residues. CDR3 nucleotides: TGCAGTGCTACCCGGGGGGACTACGAGCAGTACTTC. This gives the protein CSATRGDYEQYF.

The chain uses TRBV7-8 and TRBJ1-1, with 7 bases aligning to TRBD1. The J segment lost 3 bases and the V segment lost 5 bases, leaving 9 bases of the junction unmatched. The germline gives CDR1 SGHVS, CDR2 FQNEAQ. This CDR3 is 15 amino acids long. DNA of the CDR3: TGTGCCAGCAGCCCCGACAGGGTTCGGGACACTGAAGCTTTCTTT. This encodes CASSPDRVRDTEAFF.

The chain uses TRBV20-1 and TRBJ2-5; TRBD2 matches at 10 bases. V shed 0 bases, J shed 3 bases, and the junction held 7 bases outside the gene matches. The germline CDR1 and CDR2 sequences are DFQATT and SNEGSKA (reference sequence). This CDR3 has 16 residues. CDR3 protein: CSARDSGGSWEETQYF. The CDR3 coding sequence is TGCAGTGCTAGAGATAGCGGGGGGAGTTGGGAAGAGACCCAGTACTTC.

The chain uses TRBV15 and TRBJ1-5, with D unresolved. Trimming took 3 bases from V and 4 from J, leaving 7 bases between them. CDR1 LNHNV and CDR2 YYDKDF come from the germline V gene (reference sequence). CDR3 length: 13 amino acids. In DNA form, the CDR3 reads TGTGCCACCAGCAGCCTCGTAAATCAGCCCCAGCATTTT. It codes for CATSSLVNQPQHF.

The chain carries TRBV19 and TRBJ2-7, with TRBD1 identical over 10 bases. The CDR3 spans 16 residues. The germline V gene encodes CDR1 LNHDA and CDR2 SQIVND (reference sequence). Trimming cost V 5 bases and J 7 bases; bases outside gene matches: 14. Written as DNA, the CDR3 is TGTGCCAGTAGTTGGGAACCGGGACAGGGGACGGGAGAGCAGTACTTC. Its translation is CASSWEPGQGTGEQYF.

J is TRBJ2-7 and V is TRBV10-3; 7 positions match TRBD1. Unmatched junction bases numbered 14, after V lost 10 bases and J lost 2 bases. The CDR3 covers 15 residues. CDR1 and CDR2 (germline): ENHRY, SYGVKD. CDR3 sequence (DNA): TGTGCCACGACGACAGGGCAGAGGGGTACCTACGAGCAGTACTTC. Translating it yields CATTTGQRGTYEQYF.

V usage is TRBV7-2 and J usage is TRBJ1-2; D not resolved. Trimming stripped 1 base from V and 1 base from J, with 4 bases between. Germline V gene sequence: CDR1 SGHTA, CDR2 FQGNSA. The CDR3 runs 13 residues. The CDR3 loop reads CASSLDGNYGYTF. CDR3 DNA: TGTGCCAGCAGCTTAGACGGTAACTATGGCTACACCTTC.

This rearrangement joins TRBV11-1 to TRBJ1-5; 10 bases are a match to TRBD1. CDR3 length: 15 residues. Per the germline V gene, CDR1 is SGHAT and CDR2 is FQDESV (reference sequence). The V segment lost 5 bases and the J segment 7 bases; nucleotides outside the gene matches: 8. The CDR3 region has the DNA TGTGCCAGCAGCCCCGGGACAGGGGATAGCCAGCCCCAGCATTTT. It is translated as CASSPGTGDSQPQHF.

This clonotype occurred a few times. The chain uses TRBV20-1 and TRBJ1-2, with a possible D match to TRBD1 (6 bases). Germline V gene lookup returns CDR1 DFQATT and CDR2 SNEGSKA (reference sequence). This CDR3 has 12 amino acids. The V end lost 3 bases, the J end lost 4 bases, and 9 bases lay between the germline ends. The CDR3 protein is CSASTGPYGYTF. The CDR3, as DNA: TGCAGTGCTAGTACAGGGCCCTATGGCTACACCTTC.

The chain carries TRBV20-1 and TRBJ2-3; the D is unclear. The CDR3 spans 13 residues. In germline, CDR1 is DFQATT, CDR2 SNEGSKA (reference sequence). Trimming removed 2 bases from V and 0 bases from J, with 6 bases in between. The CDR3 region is CSARLTSTDTQYF. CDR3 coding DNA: TGCAGTGCTAGATTAACTAGCACAGATACGCAGTATTTT.